The clone carrying this TCR beta chain turned up a few times. Antigen: not known. MiXCR, run by TCRdb on the 5' RACE reads, gives a single entry per CDR3 protein. Altogether some 130,000 distinct CDR3 sequences are present, 15% to 20% being singletons, with the ten largest covering approximately 15%. The data originate from a study of T-cell memory formation after mild COVID-19. Findings and limits, study-wide: Later expanders leaned CD4+, whereas clones that contracted between day 15 and 85 were balanced CD4/CD8. Pre-infection memory already had some responding clones, implying cross-reactive memory joined.

Germline V gives CDR1 SEHNR, CDR2 FQNEAQ (reference sequence). Trimming shortened V by 5 bases and J by 6 bases, and 11 bases separated the two germline ends. This CDR3 spans 12 amino acids. The sequence came from an adult woman who had mild COVID-19 (a few samples of this study predate the infection). Cell type and time point are not known. The rearrangement links TRBV7-9 to TRBJ2-7; D gene unclear. Sequencing was done on a sample of PBMCs or a T cell subset sorted from them (not recorded which). The CDR3 DNA follows: TGTGCCAGCAGCCAGTACCCCAGCGAGCAGTACTTC. Its translation: CASSQYPSEQYF.